The 8 T cell receptor beta chains below come from one sample, sequenced in a study of OX40 agonist ivuxolimab in advanced cancers. Library method: the immunoSEQ multiplex PCR assay. TCRdb provides this immuneACCESS table in a form limited to in-frame rearrangements. Some clones are lacking; in checked studies, under half of them reflect an unresolved V gene, and why the rest are absent is not known. The sample contains tens of thousands of clones, over 85% of them found a single time. Together, the top ten hold under 0.7% of the sample. The sample in question was CD4+ or CD8+ T cells sorted from blood, obtained in a trial of the OX40 agonist ivuxolimab. The source is an adult with an advanced solid tumor such as melanoma, head and neck, liver or kidney cancer.

The chain links TRBV6-1 to TRBJ2-3, with D uncertain. V was shortened by 1 base and J by 2 bases, with 10 bases between the two germline ends. CDR1 and CDR2 (germline): MNHNS, SASEGT. The CDR3 consists of 15 residues. The CDR3 DNA sequence: TGTGCCAGCAGTGAAGTGGCCTCATCCACAGATACGCAGTATTTT. Translated, it gives CASSEVASSTDTQYF.

The rearrangement joins TRBV30 to TRBJ2-7; D may be TRBD1 or TRBD2 (5 bases each). The CDR3 is 16 amino acids. Trimming stripped 2 bases from V and 4 bases from J, with 21 bases between. Per germline, CDR1 GTSNPN and CDR2 SVGIG (reference sequence). For the CDR3, the DNA is TGTGCCTGGAGTCACGAGGGGATCTCGGTCGCTTACGAGCAGTACTTC. This sequence encodes CAWSHEGISVAYEQYF.

V is TRBV6-4 and J is TRBJ2-1; possible D gene TRBD2, 6 bases. The CDR3 totals 11 residues. Trimming removed 10 bases at V and 10 bases at J, with 14 bases between. Germline V gene lookup returns CDR1 MRHNA and CDR2 SNTAGT. CDR3 loop: CATGRDSEQFF. Written as DNA, the CDR3 is TGTGCCACCGGTAGGGACTCGGAGCAGTTCTTC.

The chain employs TRBV6-4 and TRBJ1-1; D gene ambiguous. V shed 2 bases and J shed 1 base, with 5 bases lying between them. The CDR3 covers 13 residues. Germline V gene lookup returns CDR1 MRHNA and CDR2 SNTAGT. The CDR3 is CASSDGGNTEAFF. The CDR3 bases are TGTGCCAGCAGTGACGGAGGGAACACTGAAGCTTTCTTT.

The chain has TRBV7-2 and TRBJ2-1; 13 bases align to TRBD2. Germline V gene lookup returns CDR1 SGHTA and CDR2 FQGNSA. Trimming at V came to 5 bases and at J to 7 bases, leaving 5 bases not matched to a gene. The CDR3 is 15 residues long. DNA of the CDR3: TGTGCCAGCAGCGAAAGGACTAGCGGGAGAAATGAGCAGTTCTTC. Its protein product is CASSERTSGRNEQFF. Filled out from reference TRBV7-2 and TRBJ2-1, the complete variable domain reads GAGVSQSPSNKVTEKGKDVELRCDPISGHTALYWYRQSLGQGLEFLIYFQGNSAPDKSGLPSDRFSAERTGGSVSTLTIQRTQQEDSAVYLCASSERTSGRNEQFFGPGTRLTVL.

The chain has TRBV30 and TRBJ2-1, with a possible D match to TRBD2 (6 bases). Per the germline V gene, CDR1 is GTSNPN and CDR2 is SVGIG (reference sequence). This CDR3 spans 13 amino acids. V lost 3 bases, J lost 10 bases, and 16 bases lay in between. The CDR3 DNA reads as TGTGCCTGGAGACACCGAAACGGGGGAGAGCAGTTCTTC. It is translated as CAWRHRNGGEQFF.

The DNA for the CDR3 is TGTGCCAGCAAGACTAGCGGAGGAAGGGAGACCCAGTACTTC. It codes for CASKTSGGRETQYF. The V gene is TRBV6-5, the J gene TRBJ2-5; TRBD2 matches 9 bases. Trimming took 7 bases from V and 5 from J; bases not matched to a gene: 8. Germline assignment: CDR1 MNHEY and CDR2 SVGAGI. The CDR3 spans 14 residues.

This chain joins TRBV28 and TRBJ1-1; D possibly corresponds to TRBD1 (6 bases). Trimming cost V 8 bases and J 4 bases, with 11 bases left between them. The CDR3 sequence is 12 residues long. The germline V gene has CDR1 MDHEN and CDR2 SYDVKM. The CDR3 protein is CASGQGFTEAFF. CDR3 nucleotide sequence: TGTGCCAGCGGTCAGGGGTTCACTGAAGCTTTCTTT.